One sample yielded the 7 T cell receptor beta chains listed below, sequenced in a study of blood T cell repertoires in COVID-19. The table came from immunoSEQ multiplex PCR; TCRdb's copy has only in-frame clones and leaves some out. The data show 80,000 or so clones, around nine tenths seen once. What was sequenced was peripheral blood. These receptors came from a woman in her sixties or seventies with acute or convalescent COVID-19.

The chain links TRBV28 to TRBJ2-7; 11 bases map to TRBD1. Trimming removed 8 bases from V and 4 bases from J; junction bases left unmatched: 10. Germline V lookup: CDR1 MDHEN, CDR2 SYDVKM. The CDR3 has 15 residues. CDR3 nucleotide sequence: TGTGCCAGCTCCGCCCTGGGACAGGGGGGTTACGAGCAGTACTTC. This sequence encodes CASSALGQGGYEQYF.

J is TRBJ1-3 and V is TRBV6-1, with 11 bases lining up with TRBD1. Looked up from germline, CDR1 is MNHNS and CDR2 is SASEGT. V shed 4 bases, J shed 4 bases, and the junction held 6 bases outside the gene matches. The CDR3 covers 16 residues. DNA of the CDR3: TGTGCCAGCAGTGCAGGACAGGGGGCTTCGGGAAACACCATATATTTT. This translates into CASSAGQGASGNTIYF.

The genes are TRBV3-1 (or the pseudogene TRBV3-2) and TRBJ1-1; the D is unclear. The V and J ends lost 1 base and 0 bases respectively, with 9 bases between them. Germline V gene sequence: CDR1 LGHDT, CDR2 YNNKEL (reference sequence). The CDR3 has 15 amino acids. The CDR3 region has the DNA TGTGCCAGCAGCCAAGGCCAAGGAGTGAACACTGAAGCTTTCTTT. Its translation is CASSQGQGVNTEAFF.

The rearrangement joins TRBV18 to TRBJ2-5; the D is unclear. Germline V gives CDR1 KGHSH, CDR2 LQKENI. The CDR3 is 13 amino acids. Trimming removed 0 bases from V and 5 bases from J, with 7 bases in between. The CDR3 loop is CASSPPAGETQYF. The CDR3 nucleotides read TGTGCCAGCTCACCACCAGCCGGTGAGACCCAGTACTTC.

V usage is TRBV19 and J usage is TRBJ2-3, with 10 bases that match TRBD2. V lost 0 bases and J lost 9; bases outside the gene matches: 27. Germline CDR1 LNHDA, CDR2 SQIVND (reference sequence). CDR3 size: 22 residues. The CDR3 DNA reads as TGTGCCAGTAGTATAGATCGCGCCGACAGGCAGACTAGCGGGTACCTTGGGGGAACGCAGTATTTT. Translation gives CASSIDRADRQTSGYLGGTQYF.

The V and J genes are TRBV28 and TRBJ1-5; D ambiguous. This CDR3 has 13 amino acids. Germline V gene sequence: CDR1 MDHEN, CDR2 SYDVKM. The ends were cut back, 7 bases at V and 0 bases at J, with 7 bases in the middle. The CDR3 DNA reads as TGTGCCAGCAAGGAGTATAGCAATCAGCCCCAGCATTTT. Protein product: CASKEYSNQPQHF.

V gene TRBV18 combines with J gene TRBJ2-1, with 7 bases aligning to TRBD1. The V gene's germline CDR1 is KGHSH and CDR2 LQKENI. This CDR3 has 15 amino acids. The junction had 9 bases not matched to a gene; V was cut back by 5 bases and J by 5 bases. The CDR3 nucleotides read TGTGCCAGCTCATCACGAGGGGGCGCCGACAATGAGCAGTTCTTC. The encoded protein is CASSSRGGADNEQFF.